The 31 T cell receptor beta chains below were found in one sample sequenced in a study of identical twins. In TCRdb, the 5' RACE reads were re-called with MiXCR into one record per CDR3 protein. The sample contains around 1.7 million distinct CDR3 sequences, more than 30% of which appear only once. Sequencing was done on a sample of cord blood. All receptors come from a newborn girl in good health.

This clonotype was seen many times. This rearrangement joins TRBV27 to TRBJ2-7, with 11 nucleotides matching TRBD2. The V gene's germline CDR1 is MNHEY and CDR2 SMNVEV (reference sequence). This CDR3 region has 14 residues. The junction had 4 bases not matched to a gene; V was cut back by 6 bases and J by 3 bases. CDR3 sequence: CASSIAGGLYEQYF. The CDR3 DNA sequence: TGTGCCAGCAGCATAGCGGGAGGGCTCTACGAGCAGTACTTC.

V is TRBV5-1 and J is TRBJ1-1, with a possible D match to TRBD1 (6 bases). CDR1 is SGHRS and CDR2 is YFSETQ in the germline V gene. CDR3 size: 18 residues. Trimming left V 5 bases short and J 0 bases short, with 23 bases between. The CDR3 reads CASSLFSTGRGMNTEAFF. For the CDR3, the DNA is TGCGCCAGCAGTCTCTTCTCAACAGGGAGGGGGATGAACACTGAAGCTTTCTTT. The whole variable domain, remainder taken from reference TRBV5-1 and TRBJ1-1, is KAGVTQTPRYLIKTRGQQVTLSCSPISGHRSVSWYQQTPGQGLQFLFEYFSETQRNKGNFPGRFSGRQFSNSRSEMNVSTLELGDSALYLCASSLFSTGRGMNTEAFFGQGTRLTVV.

In its sample, this clonotype was seen many times. This sequence joins TRBV4-1 and TRBJ2-4; D is ambiguous. Germline lookup yields CDR1 MGHRA and CDR2 YSYEKL. Trimming left V 3 bases short and J 0 bases short, with 9 bases between. There are 15 residues in the CDR3. CDR3 residues: CASSHGTLAKNIQYF. The DNA for the CDR3 is TGCGCCAGCAGCCACGGCACACTAGCCAAAAACATTCAGTACTTC.

There are a few counts of this clonotype. This sequence joins TRBV11-2 and TRBJ2-2, with 7 bases matching TRBD1. The germline V gene encodes CDR1 SGHAT and CDR2 FQNNGV. The trim removed 4 bases at V and 1 base at J, leaving 6 bases unmatched. The CDR3 length is 16 residues. The CDR3 spells CASSSSRGKNTGELFF. CDR3 bases: TGTGCCAGCAGCTCCTCCAGGGGGAAGAACACCGGGGAGCTGTTTTTT.

The chain recombines TRBV11-1 with TRBJ2-4, with 9 bases fitting TRBD2. CDR1 SGHAT and CDR2 FQDESV come from the germline V gene (reference sequence). This CDR3 is 15 amino acids long. Trimming at V came to 3 bases and at J to 13 bases, leaving 13 bases not matched to a gene. The CDR3 nucleotides read TGTGCCAGCAGCTTGAGGACTAGCGTTAACAATGAGCAGTACTTC. Its protein product is CASSLRTSVNNEQYF. Full variable domain (outside the CDR3, taken from reference TRBV11-1 and TRBJ2-4): EAEVAQSPRYKITEKSQAVAFWCDPISGHATLYWYRQILGQGPELLVQFQDESVVDDSQLPKDRFSAERLKGVDSTLKIQPAELGDSAMYLCASSLRTSVNNEQYFGAGTRLSVL.

This clonotype was observed a handful of times. The V gene is TRBV10-3, the J gene TRBJ1-6; 9 nucleotides agree with TRBD1. V lost 7 bases, J lost 10 bases, and 5 bases stayed unmatched. CDR3 size: 13 residues. From germline, CDR1 is ENHRY and CDR2 SYGVKD. Here the CDR3 reads CAIKGTGISPLHF. The CDR3 DNA reads TGTGCCATCAAAGGGACAGGGATATCACCCCTCCACTTT.

This clonotype showed up many times. This chain uses TRBV19 with TRBJ2-7; 7 nucleotides line up with TRBD1. CDR3 size: 12 residues. The germline V gene encodes CDR1 LNHDA and CDR2 SQIVND (reference sequence). After removal of 9 bases from V and 3 bases from J, the junction contained 5 bases not matched to a gene. CDR3 loop: CASSTGLYEQYF. The CDR3 DNA follows: TGTGCCAGCTCGACAGGGCTCTACGAGCAGTACTTC.

The V gene is TRBV5-1, the J gene TRBJ1-5; D not certain. Germline CDR1 reads SGHRS; CDR2 reads YFSETQ. The CDR3 has 14 residues. V lost 0 bases and J lost 5, with 9 bases in between. The CDR3 bases are TGCGCCAGCAGCTTGGAAGGGCTGGATCAGCCCCAGCATTTT. It translates to CASSLEGLDQPQHF.

This clonotype was recorded at least ten times. The chain uses TRBV25-1 and TRBJ2-3; unclear D gene. The V end was cut by 0 bases, the J end by 2 bases, with 3 bases between. The germline V gene has CDR1 MGHDK and CDR2 SYGVNS. This CDR3 is 13 amino acids long. The CDR3 nucleotides are TGTGCCAGCAGTGAATATCACACAGATACGCAGTATTTT. Translating gives CASSEYHTDTQYF.

This clonotype was seen only a few times. The rearrangement links TRBV5-1 to TRBJ1-1; D is unresolved. The V gene lost 6 bases and the J gene lost 4 bases, with 13 bases spanning the gap. This CDR3 comprises 13 residues. Germline V gene data show CDR1 as SGHRS and CDR2 as YFSETQ. The CDR3 is CASKYTGSTEAFF. The CDR3 DNA reads TGCGCCAGCAAGTATACCGGGAGCACTGAAGCTTTCTTT.

This rearrangement joins TRBV20-1 to TRBJ1-1; D ambiguous. The CDR3 loop spans 15 amino acids. Germline CDR1 reads DFQATT; CDR2 reads SNEGSKA (reference sequence). V lost 1 base to trimming and J lost 4 bases, with 16 bases between them. The CDR3 bases are TGCAGTGCTAGAGTGATAAAGCACAGCACCACTGAAGCTTTCTTT. As protein: CSARVIKHSTTEAFF.

There are a few counts of this clonotype. This sequence joins TRBV15 and TRBJ2-3; D tentatively reads TRBD1 or TRBD2 (5 bases each). The CDR3 spans 14 residues. Trimming took 0 bases from V and 4 from J, leaving 8 bases between them. Germline V gene sequence: CDR1 LNHNV, CDR2 YYDKDF (reference sequence). The CDR3 DNA follows: TGTGCCACCAGCAGAGATCGGGGCCCAGATACGCAGTATTTT. It codes for CATSRDRGPDTQYF.

The chain has TRBV6-5 and TRBJ1-3, with unresolved D. The CDR3 extends over 16 amino acids. The germline V and J ends were trimmed by 4 bases and 11 bases, with 24 bases remaining between them. CDR1 and CDR2 from the germline V gene are MNHEY and SVGAGI. The CDR3 DNA sequence: TGTGCCAGCAGTTCTGGTCCCCTCGTCCAGCTTGGGGCCATATATTTT. This gives the protein CASSSGPLVQLGAIYF.

In this sample, this clonotype turned up many times. This chain links TRBV7-8 with TRBJ2-5; TRBD1 might be the D (6 bases). Trimming removed 2 bases at V and 3 bases at J, with 19 bases between. The CDR3 runs 17 residues. Germline CDR1 and CDR2: SGHVS and FQNEAQ. The DNA of the CDR3 is TGTGCCAGCAGCTTACTCACCAGGGGTATCGGGAAAGAGACCCAGTACTTC. Protein product: CASSLLTRGIGKETQYF.

This clonotype was detected a few times. The rearrangement uses TRBV4-2 and TRBJ2-2; TRBD1 matches 7 bases. Germline assignment: CDR1 LGHNA and CDR2 YNFKEQ. Trimming cost V 6 bases and J 1 base; bases outside gene matches: 2. The CDR3 contains 14 residues. Written as DNA, the CDR3 is TGTGCCAGCAGGACAGGGAGGAACACCGGGGAGCTGTTTTTT. This gives the protein CASRTGRNTGELFF.

The J gene is TRBJ2-5, the V gene TRBV27; D is unclear. The end of the DNA is better explained by TRBJ2-7, so the J call may be wrong. Germline V gives CDR1 MNHEY, CDR2 SMNVEV (reference sequence). The CDR3 has 14 amino acids. As DNA, the CDR3 is TGTGCCAGCAGTTTTACGGCAGACACCTACGAGCAGTACTTC. This codes for CASSFTADTYEQYF.

V is TRBV5-1 and J is TRBJ2-7, with 10 bases that match TRBD1. The CDR3 has 16 residues. With 8 bases clipped from V and 3 bases from J, the junction kept 14 bases outside the gene matches. Per the germline V gene, CDR1 is SGHRS and CDR2 is YFSETQ. The CDR3 DNA follows: TGCGCCAGTAGCCGGGACAGGGGTAGCAATTTCTACGAGCAGTACTTC. Its translation is CASSRDRGSNFYEQYF.

The J gene is TRBJ2-3, the V gene TRBV14, with 8 bases that match TRBD1. CDR1 and CDR2 (germline): SGHDN, FVKESK. Trimming took 2 bases from V and 3 from J; bases not matched to a gene: 7. The CDR3 consists of 16 residues. CDR3 DNA: TGTGCCAGCAGCCAACCAAGGACAGGGATAACAGATACGCAGTATTTT. This codes for CASSQPRTGITDTQYF.

This chain uses TRBV20-1 with TRBJ2-7, with 11 bases matching TRBD2. J gave up 7 bases and V 3 bases, and 11 bases lay outside the gene matches. Germline lookup yields CDR1 DFQATT and CDR2 SNEGSKA (reference sequence). The CDR3 is made up of 15 amino acids. CDR3 sequence reads: CSARGLAEAYNEQYF. The CDR3 DNA follows: TGCAGTGCTAGGGGACTAGCGGAAGCCTACAATGAGCAGTACTTC.

This clonotype was seen a few times. The chain has TRBV9 and TRBJ2-5; TRBD2 aligns across 12 bases. The V segment lost 2 bases and the J segment 5 bases; nucleotides outside the gene matches: 4. CDR3 length: 15 amino acids. Germline V gene lookup returns CDR1 SGDLS and CDR2 YYNGEE. The CDR3 here is CASSVTSGGAETQYF. The DNA for the CDR3 is TGTGCCAGCAGCGTGACTAGCGGGGGTGCGGAGACCCAGTACTTC.

The chain combines TRBV7-9 with TRBJ1-4, with no clear D. CDR1 is SEHNR and CDR2 is FQNEAQ in the germline V gene (reference sequence). V lost 0 bases and J 7 bases, leaving 12 bases between the germline ends. This CDR3 is built from 15 residues. CDR3 sequence: CASSLALQGGEKLFF. The CDR3 coding sequence is TGTGCCAGCAGCTTAGCGCTACAAGGAGGTGAAAAACTGTTTTTT.

This chain connects TRBV5-1 to TRBJ1-1; tentatively, D is TRBD1 (6 bases). Trimming pared 5 bases from V and 7 bases from J, leaving 15 bases between. Germline V gene sequence: CDR1 SGHRS, CDR2 YFSETQ. This CDR3 spans 13 amino acids. CDR3 loop: CASRETGGHEAFF. The CDR3 nucleotides read TGCGCCAGCAGGGAAACTGGGGGGCATGAAGCTTTCTTT.

This clonotype was detected only a few times. The germline gene is not matched at one end of the junction; a read error may be the cause. The chain has TRBV12-3 or TRBV12-4 and TRBJ2-7, with 9 nucleotides matching TRBD2. The CDR3 loop spans 14 amino acids. In DNA, the CDR3 is TGTGCCAACAGTTTGCGGGGCGCGGGAGGGGAGCAGTACTTC. Translating gives CANSLRGAGGEQYF.

This clonotype showed up just once. CDR3 in DNA: TGTGCCAGCAGCTTAGCGGGGACTAGCGGGATTGAGCAGTTCTTC. This translates into CASSLAGTSGIEQFF. The chain uses TRBV7-9 and TRBJ2-1, with TRBD2 matching 13 bases. Germline CDR1 reads SEHNR; CDR2 reads FQNEAQ (reference sequence). V trimming: 0 bases; J trimming: 9 bases; junction bases outside the gene matches: 2. This CDR3 spans 15 amino acids.

This chain links TRBV2 with TRBJ2-3; TRBD1 might be the D (6 bases). The CDR3 is 16 amino acids. V gave up 5 bases and J gave up 2 bases, with 17 bases separating them. The germline V gene encodes CDR1 SNHLY and CDR2 FYNNEI. The CDR3 protein is CASSQTGSQLTDTQYF. The DNA of the CDR3 is TGTGCCAGCAGTCAAACAGGGTCCCAACTCACAGATACGCAGTATTTT.

About this clonotype itself: A much larger clone lies one base from this, so it may be a read error. This rearrangement joins TRBV6-5 to TRBJ2-3; either TRBD1 or TRBD2 may fit D (5 bases each). Between the trimmed V and J ends, which lost 2 bases and 8 bases, there was a span of 17 bases. The germline CDR1 and CDR2 sequences are MNHEY and SVGAGI. The CDR3 extends over 15 amino acids. The CDR3 DNA is TGTGCCAGCAGTTACCCAGGGAGAAAAGTAGGTACGCAGTATTTT. Amino acids: CASSYPGRKVGTQYF.

This clonotype was found a few times. The V call is TRBV10-3, the J call TRBJ2-3, with 9 bases matching TRBD2. Germline assignment: CDR1 ENHRY and CDR2 SYGVKD. There are 14 residues in the CDR3. V gave up 5 bases and J gave up 6 bases; unmatched junction bases: 6. The CDR3 sequence: CAISSSGKGDTQYF. The CDR3 nucleotides are TGTGCCATCAGTTCTAGCGGGAAGGGGGATACGCAGTATTTT.

The chain recombines TRBV6-6 with TRBJ1-1; D might be TRBD1 (5 bases). Per the germline V gene, CDR1 is MNHNY and CDR2 is SVGAGI (reference sequence). CDR3 length: 16 amino acids. Trimming took off 8 bases at V and 3 bases at J, with 22 bases between the two ends. In nucleotides, the CDR3 is TGTGCCAGCGGGGTTCAGGGTTCTTCTGCTGACACTGAAGCTTTCTTT. It codes for CASGVQGSSADTEAFF.

This chain joins TRBV4-1 and TRBJ1-5, with D perhaps TRBD1 (5 bases). V was pared by 0 bases and J by 7 bases, with 16 bases between. The CDR3 consists of 16 residues. In germline, CDR1 is MGHRA, CDR2 YSYEKL. The CDR3 DNA follows: TGCGCCAGCAGCCAAGATGCCCCCAATCGGGGGCAGCCCCAGCATTTT. This translates into CASSQDAPNRGQPQHF.

This clonotype was detected a few times. CDR3 DNA: TGTGCCACCGGGACGCAGGAAGAGACCCAGTACTTC. Translating it yields CATGTQEETQYF. The chain employs TRBV2 and TRBJ2-5, with D tentatively TRBD1 or TRBD2 (5 bases each). The germline gives CDR1 SNHLY, CDR2 FYNNEI. With 10 bases removed from V and 3 bases from J, the gap between germline ends came to 12 bases. The CDR3 runs to 12 residues.

The genes are TRBV6-1 and TRBJ1-2, with a weak D call TRBD1 (6 bases). The CDR3 has 14 residues. The germline V gene has CDR1 MNHNS and CDR2 SASEGT. V was clipped by 0 bases and J by 6 bases, with 11 bases between them. CDR3 in DNA: TGTGCCAGCAGTGAAGCTCGGCAGGGGAATGGCTACACCTTC. Amino acid sequence: CASSEARQGNGYTF.